Listed here are 9 T cell receptor beta chains from one sample, sequenced in a study of patients and donors after allogeneic stem cell transplantation. MiXCR, run by TCRdb on the RT-PCR reads, gives a single entry per CDR3 protein. The repertoire has approximately 170,000 distinct CDR3 sequences, 24% of them found once; the top ten carry roughly 25%. Sequenced input: blood, either unsorted or a sorted T cell fraction (not recorded which). The receptors derive from a human donor who was either an allogeneic HSCT recipient or a stem cell or donor lymphocyte infusion donor (not recorded which). It is not recorded whose cells these are; they may come from a transplant donor.

This rearrangement joins TRBV29-1 to TRBJ2-4; D tentatively fits TRBD1 or TRBD2 (5 bases each). CDR3 length equals 15 residues. Trimming shortened V by 4 bases and J by 3 bases, and 16 bases separated the two germline ends. The germline CDR1 and CDR2 sequences are SQVTM and ANQGSEA. The DNA for the CDR3 is TGCAGCGTTGGGATTTTGGGGGTGGACAAAAACATTCAGTACTTC. Encoded protein: CSVGILGVDKNIQYF.

The chain recombines TRBV12-3 or TRBV12-4 with TRBJ1-6; 7 bases line up with TRBD1. The CDR3 has 15 amino acids. The V and J ends lost 7 bases and 3 bases, in that order; junction bases with no gene match: 6. CDR3 DNA: TGTGCCAGCACCCCGGGACAGATCTATAATTCACCCCTCCACTTT. As protein: CASTPGQIYNSPLHF.

This clonotype was detected ten times or more. V gene TRBV18 combines with J gene TRBJ1-2, with D uncertain. The germline V gene has CDR1 KGHSH and CDR2 LQKENI. The CDR3 is made up of 15 amino acids. Trimming removed 3 bases at V and 2 bases at J, with 13 bases between. The CDR3, as DNA: TGTGCCAGCTCACCCCTCGTTGCCCCCAACTATGGCTACACCTTC. Its protein product is CASSPLVAPNYGYTF.

This clonotype was seen only a few times. The chain has TRBV10-3 and TRBJ2-5; D remains ambiguous. The V gene's germline CDR1 is ENHRY and CDR2 SYGVKD. This CDR3 contains 15 residues. The ends were cut back, 0 bases at V and 2 bases at J, with 10 bases in the middle. The CDR3 sequence is CAISESLKFQETQYF. CDR3 in DNA: TGTGCCATCAGTGAGTCGCTAAAGTTTCAAGAGACCCAGTACTTC.

The table lists this clonotype with a few counts. The chain carries TRBV10-3 and TRBJ2-2; 9 nucleotides line up with TRBD1. Unmatched junction bases numbered 15, after V lost 4 bases and J lost 6 bases. The germline V gene encodes CDR1 ENHRY and CDR2 SYGVKD. The CDR3 runs to 18 residues. CDR3 protein: CAISASTGQGKKPGELFF. The CDR3 nucleotides read TGTGCCATCAGTGCCTCGACGGGACAGGGAAAAAAGCCCGGGGAGCTGTTTTTT.

The chain combines TRBV29-1 with TRBJ2-2; a weak D match, TRBD1 (6 bases). This CDR3 comprises 14 residues. Germline CDR1 SQVTM, CDR2 ANQGSEA. Between the trimmed V and J ends, which lost 6 bases and 4 bases, there was a span of 15 bases. The CDR3 loop reads CSVWGQGGTGELFF. The CDR3 DNA reads as TGCAGCGTCTGGGGGCAGGGCGGCACCGGGGAGCTGTTTTTT.

This clonotype was observed at least ten times. V and J are TRBV12-3 or TRBV12-4 and TRBJ1-4; D uncertain. This CDR3 comprises 14 residues. Trimming took off 0 bases at V and 7 bases at J, with 9 bases between the two ends. CDR3 DNA: TGTGCCAGCAGTTTAGCTAGGCCAGGTGAAAAACTGTTTTTT. Protein: CASSLARPGEKLFF.

There are a few counts of this clonotype. CDR3 residues: CASSQAGQGNYGYTF. In DNA form, the CDR3 reads TGTGCCAGCTCCCAGGCGGGACAGGGGAACTATGGCTACACCTTC. V usage is TRBV7-9 and J usage is TRBJ1-2; 10 positions agree with TRBD1. CDR3 size: 15 residues. Germline values: CDR1 SEHNR, CDR2 FQNEAQ (reference sequence). Trimming cost V 8 bases and J 2 bases; bases outside gene matches: 8.

This clonotype occurred a few times. The chain recombines TRBV19 with TRBJ2-7; 11 bases align to TRBD1. Unmatched junction bases numbered 9, after V lost 6 bases and J lost 5 bases. This CDR3 is built from 15 residues. Germline CDR1 and CDR2: LNHDA and SQIVND (reference sequence). The CDR3, as DNA: TGTGCCAGTAGAAGCGGGACAGGGGGAAATAACGAGCAGTACTTC. It specifies CASRSGTGGNNEQYF.